The 20 T cell receptor beta chains reported below all come from one sample, sequenced in a study of blood T cell repertoires in COVID-19. TCRdb keeps only in-frame clones here, not all; method: immunoSEQ multiplex PCR. Of under 75,000 clones listed, 80% were seen once; the top ten hold 15% to 20%. The sequenced sample was peripheral blood. All receptors derive from an older man who had recovered from COVID-19.

The chain combines TRBV6-5 with TRBJ2-1; 8 nucleotides match TRBD2. This CDR3 comprises 12 residues. The J segment lost 6 bases and the V segment lost 5 bases, leaving 0 bases of the junction unmatched. CDR1 and CDR2 (germline): MNHEY, SVGAGI. CDR3 protein: CASSRGGNEQFF. The CDR3 nucleotides read TGTGCCAGCAGTCGGGGGGGCAATGAGCAGTTCTTC.

The V and J genes are TRBV27 and TRBJ2-7; the match to TRBD1 covers 7 bases. Trimming at V came to 0 bases and at J to 7 bases, leaving 3 bases not matched to a gene. CDR1 and CDR2 from the germline V gene are MNHEY and SMNVEV (reference sequence). The CDR3 length is 13 residues. CDR3: CASSLSPGGEQYF. DNA of the CDR3: TGTGCCAGCAGTTTATCGCCAGGGGGAGAGCAGTACTTC.

V and J are TRBV3-1 (or the pseudogene TRBV3-2) and TRBJ2-3, with D tentatively TRBD1 (5 bases). The germline V gene has CDR1 LGHDT and CDR2 YNNKEL (reference sequence). This CDR3 has 15 residues. V shed 4 bases and J shed 3 bases, with 14 bases lying between them. CDR3 nucleotide sequence: TGTGCCAGCAGCCCCCGCAGCAGGGAAACAGATACGCAGTATTTT. As protein: CASSPRSRETDTQYF.

The rearrangement links TRBV19 to TRBJ1-2, with D hard to call. Germline V gene lookup returns CDR1 LNHDA and CDR2 SQIVND (reference sequence). V shed 3 bases and J shed 7 bases, with 18 bases lying between them. The CDR3 has 15 residues. The CDR3 DNA sequence: TGTGCCAGTAGTATTAGTCTAACAGAGTTGGTTGGCTACACCTTC. Its translation: CASSISLTELVGYTF.

This sequence joins TRBV6-5 and TRBJ1-4; perhaps TRBD1 as D (5 bases). CDR3 size: 14 residues. Germline V gene lookup returns CDR1 MNHEY and CDR2 SVGAGI. Trimming stripped 0 bases from V and 8 bases from J, with 10 bases between. The CDR3 DNA reads as TGTGCCAGCAGTTACTCGATCGGGGGAGAAAAACTGTTTTTT. Translating it yields CASSYSIGGEKLFF.

The genes are TRBV6-1 and TRBJ2-7, with a weak D call TRBD2 (5 bases). The CDR3 contains 14 residues. The ends were cut back, 2 bases at V and 1 base at J, with 9 bases in the middle. Germline CDR1 and CDR2: MNHNS and SASEGT. CDR3 coding DNA: TGTGCCAGCAGTGAAATGGGGAGATCCTACGAGCAGTACTTC. Encoded protein: CASSEMGRSYEQYF.

The rearrangement joins TRBV10-1 to TRBJ2-7; 12 bases are shared with TRBD2. CDR1 and CDR2 (germline): WNHNN, SYGVQD (reference sequence). The CDR3 has 16 residues. J lost 2 bases, V lost 6 bases, and 8 bases had no gene match. The CDR3 nucleotides read TGCGCCAGCAGCGAGATTCTAGCGGGAGGGACCTACGAGCAGTACTTC. Amino acids: CASSEILAGGTYEQYF.

The chain is built from TRBV11-3 and TRBJ2-5; 7 bases align to TRBD2. The germline gives CDR1 SGHNT, CDR2 YENEEA. The CDR3 is 18 residues long. V dropped 1 base and J dropped 2; count of bases not matched to a gene: 13. CDR3 sequence reads: CASSLVFQGGPIQETQYF. The CDR3 bases are TGTGCCAGCAGCTTAGTTTTCCAGGGAGGGCCGATACAAGAGACCCAGTACTTC.

The gene calls are TRBV3-1 (or the pseudogene TRBV3-2) and TRBJ1-2, with a weak D call TRBD1 (5 bases). Trimming stripped 4 bases from V and 1 base from J, with 13 bases between. The germline V gene encodes CDR1 LGHDT and CDR2 YNNKEL (reference sequence). This CDR3 has 15 amino acids. The CDR3 bases are TGTGCCAGCAGCCCACTTCGGGGGGGTAACTATGGCTACACCTTC. It yields the protein CASSPLRGGNYGYTF.

The J gene is TRBJ1-1, the V gene TRBV7-8; the match to TRBD1 covers 7 bases. V shed 7 bases and J 5 bases; nucleotides not matched to a gene: 13. This CDR3 has 15 residues. CDR1 is SGHVS and CDR2 is FQNEAQ in the germline V gene. CDR3 loop: CASKPLGQARTEAFF. The CDR3, as DNA: TGTGCCAGCAAGCCCTTAGGACAGGCTAGGACTGAAGCTTTCTTT. Supplemented by reference TRBV7-8 and TRBJ1-1, the full variable domain reads GAGVSQSPRYKVAKRGQDVALRCDPISGHVSLFWYQQALGQGPEFLTYFQNEAQLDKSGLPSDRFFAERPEGSVSTLKIQRTQQEDSAVYLCASKPLGQARTEAFFGQGTRLTVV.

This chain uses TRBV19 with TRBJ2-3; TRBD2 aligns across 14 bases. The CDR3 consists of 18 residues. The V segment lost 3 bases and the J segment 4 bases; nucleotides outside the gene matches: 9. CDR1 and CDR2 (germline): LNHDA, SQIVND (reference sequence). The CDR3 loop reads CASSIYPGLAGDADTQYF. CDR3 coding DNA: TGTGCCAGTAGTATTTACCCGGGACTAGCGGGAGATGCAGATACGCAGTATTTT.

This rearrangement joins TRBV9 to TRBJ2-1, with 7 bases fitting TRBD1. Per germline, CDR1 SGDLS and CDR2 YYNGEE. V lost 0 bases and J lost 4; bases outside the gene matches: 4. The CDR3 runs to 15 residues. This CDR3 is CASSVDGTVYNEQFF. The CDR3 nucleotides are TGTGCCAGCAGCGTAGACGGGACAGTGTACAATGAGCAGTTCTTC.

The rearrangement uses TRBV3-1 (or the pseudogene TRBV3-2) and TRBJ2-2; 8 nucleotides match TRBD2. J gave up 5 bases and V 3 bases, and 8 bases lay outside the gene matches. The CDR3 spans 16 residues. The germline CDR1 and CDR2 sequences are LGHDT and YNNKEL (reference sequence). CDR3 amino acids: CASSQISGAQTGELFF. For the CDR3, the DNA is TGTGCCAGCAGCCAGATTAGCGGGGCGCAAACCGGGGAGCTGTTTTTT.

By share of the sample, this clone is medium-sized. The rearrangement links TRBV27 to TRBJ2-3; TRBD2 agrees at 10 bases. Unmatched junction bases numbered 16, after V lost 1 base and J lost 3 bases. This CDR3 contains 20 residues. From germline, CDR1 is MNHEY and CDR2 SMNVEV (reference sequence). The CDR3 DNA follows: TGTGCCAGCAGTTTATACGGACTTAGCGGGGGGCCCGGCCAGACAGATACGCAGTATTTT. Its translation is CASSLYGLSGGPGQTDTQYF.

This rearrangement joins TRBV7-2 to TRBJ1-5, with D tentatively TRBD1 (5 bases). Trimming took 2 bases from V and 5 from J, leaving 13 bases between them. The CDR3 has 15 residues. CDR1 and CDR2 from the germline V gene are SGHTA and FQGNSA. The CDR3 sequence is CASSLQAGSDQPQHF. As DNA, the CDR3 is TGTGCCAGCAGCTTACAGGCAGGGTCGGATCAGCCCCAGCATTTT.

The chain is built from TRBV12-3 or TRBV12-4 and TRBJ2-3; TRBD1 might be the D (7 bases). The CDR3 is made up of 13 amino acids. Trimming cost V 6 bases and J 4 bases, with 11 bases left between them. The CDR3 DNA follows: TGTGCCAGCAGCCGGGGGACAGCAGATACGCAGTATTTT. The encoded protein is CASSRGTADTQYF.

The chain recombines TRBV5-6 with TRBJ2-2; 8 nucleotides agree with TRBD2. From germline, CDR1 is SGHDT and CDR2 YYEEEE. This CDR3 is built from 15 residues. The V gene end was trimmed by 4 bases and the J gene end by 1 base; junction bases not matched to a gene: 3. This chain's CDR3 is CASSRGLGNTGELFF. CDR3 bases: TGTGCCAGCAGCAGGGGACTAGGGAACACCGGGGAGCTGTTTTTT.

Points on this clone: The identical CDR3 is also encoded by other nucleotide sequences in the sample. The chain carries TRBV15 and TRBJ1-4; 9 nucleotides agree with TRBD1. J was trimmed by 4 bases and V by 3 bases; bases with no gene match: 0. From germline, CDR1 is LNHNV and CDR2 YYDKDF (reference sequence). The CDR3 has 14 amino acids. CDR3 protein: CATSRDRGNEKLFF. In DNA form, the CDR3 reads TGTGCCACCAGCAGGGACAGGGGTAATGAAAAACTGTTTTTT.

This chain connects TRBV2 to TRBJ2-5; the match to TRBD1 covers 7 bases. V lost 6 bases to trimming and J lost 4 bases; unmatched junction nucleotides: 8. This CDR3 is 14 amino acids long. Germline V gene data show CDR1 as SNHLY and CDR2 as FYNNEI. CDR3 sequence: CASRPSGGRETQYF. In DNA, the CDR3 is TGTGCCAGCAGGCCCTCAGGGGGACGAGAGACCCAGTACTTC.

The chain links TRBV7-8 to TRBJ2-4; TRBD2 agrees at 8 bases. The germline gives CDR1 SGHVS, CDR2 FQNEAQ. Trimming took 1 base from V and 3 from J; bases not matched to a gene: 8. The CDR3 runs to 17 residues. This CDR3 reads CASSLGREGRDKNIQYF. In nucleotides, the CDR3 is TGTGCCAGCAGCTTAGGCCGGGAGGGCCGGGACAAAAACATTCAGTACTTC.